This T cell receptor (beta chain) originates from a study of blood T cells in healthy people across ages (dated by TCRdb to about 2015). Turning to the overall study: In model experiments, template switching captured about one uniquely barcoded TCR beta cDNA molecule for every two T cells. Four age groups were formed from the donors: young (average roughly 16 years), middle-aged (approximately 42), aged (approximately 60) and long-lived (about 80). To avoid experimental bias, donors of different ages were randomly spread across the sequencing lanes. Two additional independent replicas of 1 million unique cDNA reads from the same blood draw were analyzed for two donors (one aged 18 to 30 and one aged 80 or older). To track age-related changes in TCR beta repertoire diversity, the study relied on deep sequencing normalized with unique cDNA molecular identifiers. Beyond this particular receptor, the publication reports: Estimates of total diversity from one million sequenced T cells were regarded as lower bounds and underestimates. Conclusive comparison of naive and antigen-experienced compartments was prevented by the profiling of bulk unsorted PBMCs. Compared with the aged group, the long-lived group had more naive CD4+ T cells, fewer expanded clones and increased TCR diversity, a pattern suggesting age selection. There was a strong correlation between observed TCR beta diversity and the percentage of naive T cells measured by flow cytometry. Because donor CMV infection status was unknown, age-related changes in expanded clonotypes were potentially confounded. As age increased, observed TCR beta diversity per million T cells dropped in a roughly linear way, and a significant reduction was already evident by age approximately 40.

Receptor libraries were prepared by 5' RACE. TCRdb shows the sequencer as Illumina HiSeq 2500. A second PCR of 7 to 11 cycles was performed with a sample-barcoded 5' primer and a J-beta primer mix. A unique molecular identifier was introduced onto each TCR beta cDNA molecule by a template-switch 5' adaptor carrying 12 random nucleotides. Each sample yielded at least 3 million CDR3-containing paired-end reads. All of the RNA was converted into first-strand cDNA using the Mint cDNA synthesis kit, with a TRBC-specific oligonucleotide serving as the primer. All cDNA was treated with uracil-DNA glycosylase and then went through a first 18-cycle PCR with the universal primers M1SS and BC2_uni_R. Concerning the study's data processing: Normalization of each sample was performed by random selection of 1 million high-quality reads, each carrying a distinct molecular identifier. Instead of being binned into consensus sequences, reads that shared molecular identifiers were thrown out. CDR3 identification, clonotype clustering and error correction used MiTCR with a Q25 quality threshold and the strictest error-elimination algorithm. A nonparametric unseen species model using Euler transformation provided a lower-bound estimate of total TCR beta diversity. TCRdb handled the public reads itself, with Q25 trimming in fastp and clone calling in MiXCR, and kept productive beta chains. For every CDR3 protein sequence, its rows merge into one entry that carries the most common genes and DNA. The V and J calls come from TCRdb's annotation, not from the publication. For this sample there are 1.5 million to 2 million distinct CDR3 sequences; roughly 30% appear just once. The ten largest make up 7% to 9% of the sample.

About this clonotype: Its antigen is unknown. No qualities accompany the bases; no much larger clone lies one base away.

Including the terminal cysteine and phenylalanine, the CDR3 comprises 14 residues. The read is trimmed to its CDR3 DNA, 42 bases read in frame from base 1. CDR1 and CDR2 are read off the germline V gene as SNHLY and FYNNEI. At the junction V is shortened by 6 bases and J by 1 base, with 10 bases in between. Systemically healthy Caucasian individuals from Russia, some 36 in total and aged roughly 6 to 100 years, were included as donors. Each donor gave around 9.9 milliliters of peripheral blood, collected into EDTA-treated Vacutainer tubes. PBMCs were isolated by Ficoll-Paque density-gradient centrifugation, with at least 7 million obtained per sample. Trizol reagent was used to extract total RNA from PBMCs, with at least 5 micrograms per sample. The percentages of naive CD45RAhigh/CD27high T cells were determined by flow cytometry on a PBMC aliquot from every donor.

The sample taken for sequencing was blood. The source is a woman in her thirties in good health. The chain joins TRBV2 to TRBJ2-4, with no reliable assignment of the D segment. The CDR3 reads as follows: CASSQRTAKNIQYF. The DNA sequence follows: TGTGCCAGCAGCCAAAGAACTGCCAAAAACATTCAGTACTTC.